This entry describes one TCR beta chain. The sequenced target, TCR beta, came from blood CD8+ and CD4+ T cells. RNA was extracted with the RNeasy kit, and a quantity of roughly 0.45 to 1 ug was reverse transcribed using random hexamers. The authors amplified TCR beta CDR3 across 54 Vbeta and 13 Jbeta using immunoSEQ multiplex PCR. In TCRdb, the immunoSEQ multiplex PCR reads were re-called with MiXCR into one record per CDR3 protein. Among approximately 75,000 distinct CDR3 sequences, around 93% were seen once, and the ten largest hold about 0.26%. Germline loops: CDR1 MGHDK, CDR2 SYGVNS. The germline V and J ends were trimmed by 7 bases and 2 bases, with 12 bases remaining between them. This CDR3 is built from 13 residues. These data are taken from a study of CD8 T cells in Susac syndrome.

The sequence derives from a human donor in good health. Sequenced material: CD8+ T cells from PBMCs. This rearrangement joins TRBV25-1 to TRBJ2-7; D is ambiguous. CDR3 coding DNA: TGTGCCAGCAAATCGATACAAACCTACGAGCAGTACTTC. Its protein is CASKSIQTYEQYF.